What follows are 29 T cell receptor beta chains derived from one specimen sequenced in a study of sequential checkpoint blockade in melanoma. Treatment described: randomized to nivolumab then ipilimumab (arm A) or the reverse (arm B). Generated by immunoSEQ multiplex PCR, the TCRdb table keeps only in-frame clones and is missing some. This sample carries 10,000 to 15,000 clones, under 25% of them seen once, and the ten largest clones take 5.5% to 8%. Sample: tumor tissue (inferred from file names), taken from a patient given nivolumab and ipilimumab in sequence. Receptors were obtained from a human donor with melanoma.

CDR3 sequence reads: CASTKNPGLRGNEQYF. The CDR3 DNA sequence: TGTGCCAGCACCAAGAACCCGGGACTCCGGGGCAACGAGCAGTACTTC. The J gene is TRBJ2-7, the V gene TRBV6-8; D may be TRBD2 (6 bases). Germline V gene sequence: CDR1 MNHGY, CDR2 SAAAGT. Trimming removed 7 bases at V and 5 bases at J, with 24 bases between. The CDR3 sequence is 16 residues long.

This clone appeared a few times. The chain is built from TRBV6-8 and TRBJ2-1; D is unresolved. Germline V gene data show CDR1 as MNHGY and CDR2 as SAAAGT. This CDR3 contains 15 residues. The V gene lost 6 bases and the J gene lost 0 bases, with 12 bases spanning the gap. Here the CDR3 reads CASRIQRTSYNEQFF. DNA for the CDR3: TGTGCCAGCAGAATACAGCGTACCTCCTACAATGAGCAGTTCTTC.

This clone was counted at least ten times. The J gene is TRBJ1-2, the V gene TRBV11-3, with 10 bases identical to TRBD1. The V gene end was trimmed by 5 bases and the J gene end by 2 bases; junction bases not matched to a gene: 5. From germline, CDR1 is SGHNT and CDR2 YENEEA. There are 15 residues in the CDR3. The CDR3 sequence is CASSETGGVNYGYTF. For the CDR3, the DNA is TGTGCCAGCAGCGAGACAGGGGGCGTGAACTATGGCTACACCTTC.

The rearrangement links TRBV9 to TRBJ2-7; TRBD2 agrees at 10 bases. Germline-derived CDR1 and CDR2 are SGDLS and YYNGEE. The CDR3 loop spans 14 amino acids. The trim removed 4 bases at V and 6 bases at J, leaving 7 bases unmatched. CDR3 in amino acids: CASSPRAGGREQYF. CDR3 nucleotides: TGTGCCAGCAGCCCTCGAGCGGGAGGGCGCGAGCAGTACTTC. Complete variable domain (other parts from reference TRBV9 and TRBJ2-7): DSGVTQTPKHLITATGQRVTLRCSPRSGDLSVYWYQQSLDQGLQFLIQYYNGEERAKGNILERFSAQQFPDLHSELNLSSLELGDSALYFCASSPRAGGREQYFGPGTRLTVT.

This clone came up many times. The V gene is TRBV4-1, the J gene TRBJ2-1, with a possible D match to TRBD2 (6 bases). Germline CDR1 is MGHRA and CDR2 is YSYEKL. The CDR3 runs 17 residues. Trimming shortened V by 0 bases and J by 3 bases, and 15 bases separated the two germline ends. CDR3 sequence (DNA): TGCGCCAGCAGCCAAGAGGAGCTAGCGCAAAACTACAATGAGCAGTTCTTC. Translating gives CASSQEELAQNYNEQFF.

This chain joins TRBV6-8 and TRBJ1-1; D remains ambiguous. This CDR3 has 14 residues. Trimming cost V 2 bases and J 5 bases, with 12 bases left between them. Germline V CDR1 and CDR2: MNHGY, SAAAGT. The CDR3 protein is CASSYAVGWTEAFF. DNA for the CDR3: TGTGCCAGCAGTTACGCGGTGGGTTGGACTGAAGCTTTCTTT.

This clone was observed a few times. The chain carries TRBV11-3 and TRBJ2-4, with 10 bases matching TRBD1. After removal of 1 base from V and 6 bases from J, the junction contained 0 bases not matched to a gene. The germline V gene has CDR1 SGHNT and CDR2 YENEEA. The CDR3 extends over 14 amino acids. DNA of the CDR3: TGTGCCAGCAGCTTAGGGGACAGGGGAAACATTCAGTACTTC. Amino acids: CASSLGDRGNIQYF. The variable domain in full, with the rest retrieved from reference TRBV11-3 and TRBJ2-4, is EAGVVQSPRYKIIEKKQPVAFWCNPISGHNTLYWYLQNLGQGPELLIRYENEEAVDDSQLPKDRFSAERLKGVDSTLKIQPAELGDSAVYLCASSLGDRGNIQYFGAGTRLSVL.

This clone has a handful of counts. This sequence joins TRBV6-8 and TRBJ1-2; D is possibly TRBD1 (5 bases). The germline CDR1 and CDR2 sequences are MNHGY and SAAAGT. The CDR3 has 15 amino acids. V was cut by 6 bases and J by 0 bases, with 14 bases left in between. CDR3 protein: CASRPHQTANYGYTF. The CDR3 DNA follows: TGTGCCAGCAGGCCACACCAGACAGCTAACTATGGCTACACCTTC.

The chain couples TRBV6-8 to TRBJ1-1, with TRBD1 identical over 9 bases. The CDR3 spans 14 residues. CDR1 and CDR2 from the germline V gene are MNHGY and SAAAGT. V was clipped by 5 bases and J by 10 bases; unmatched bases: 11. This CDR3 reads CASSPHDRGVGAFF. The CDR3 bases are TGTGCCAGCAGTCCGCACGACAGGGGGGTAGGAGCTTTCTTT.

This clone was seen once. The chain couples TRBV30 to TRBJ1-5; D is uncertain. The CDR3 is 12 residues long. V was cut by 0 bases and J by 6 bases, with 6 bases left in between. Germline V gene sequence: CDR1 GTSNPN, CDR2 SVGIG (reference sequence). Written as DNA, the CDR3 is TGTGCCTGGAGTGTCCTAGGTCAGCCCCAGCATTTT. Its protein product is CAWSVLGQPQHF.

The chain is built from TRBV9 and TRBJ1-4, with TRBD1 matching over 8 bases. This CDR3 region has 15 residues. V lost 3 bases to trimming and J lost 10 bases; unmatched junction nucleotides: 11. Germline CDR1 is SGDLS and CDR2 is YYNGEE. The CDR3 loop reads CASSGNQGALGKLFF. The CDR3 DNA reads as TGTGCCAGCAGCGGCAACCAGGGGGCGCTTGGAAAACTGTTTTTT.

This clone has more than one count but fewer than ten. The genes are TRBV10-3 and TRBJ2-5; 10 bases line up with TRBD2. The CDR3 has 18 amino acids. Germline CDR1 ENHRY, CDR2 SYGVKD. V was pared by 0 bases and J by 3 bases, with 10 bases of the junction left unmatched. The CDR3 nucleotides are TGTGCCATCAGTGAGTCGTTCTCAGAAGCGGGGGGGGAAGAGACCCAGTACTTC. Its protein product is CAISESFSEAGGEETQYF.

The chain uses TRBV6-8 and TRBJ2-1, with 9 bases identical to TRBD2. CDR1 and CDR2 from the germline V gene are MNHGY and SAAAGT. Trimming cost V 7 bases and J 3 bases; bases outside gene matches: 7. This CDR3 spans 15 amino acids. The DNA for the CDR3 is TGTGCCAGCACTGAACTAGCGGGCATCTACAATGAGCAGTTCTTC. Residues: CASTELAGIYNEQFF.

The chain combines TRBV5-1 with TRBJ2-1, with TRBD2 matching over 7 bases. The CDR3 has 16 residues. Germline assignment: CDR1 SGHRS and CDR2 YFSETQ. The trim removed 0 bases at V and 4 bases at J, leaving 7 bases unmatched. CDR3 coding DNA: TGCGCCAGCAGCTTGGGTACTAGCGCCACATACAATGAGCAGTTCTTC. Amino acids: CASSLGTSATYNEQFF.

This clone is classed as medium-sized. The gene calls are TRBV11-3 and TRBJ1-5, with TRBD1 matching over 9 bases. The CDR3 consists of 15 residues. Looked up from germline, CDR1 is SGHNT and CDR2 is YENEEA. The V gene end was trimmed by 5 bases and the J gene end by 4 bases; junction bases not matched to a gene: 6. The CDR3 reads CASSHRGQKNQPQHF. The CDR3 bases are TGTGCCAGCAGCCACAGGGGGCAGAAGAATCAGCCCCAGCATTTT.

Only a few counts were recorded for this clone. The chain uses TRBV29-1 and TRBJ2-7; 7 nucleotides agree with TRBD1. This CDR3 has 13 residues. J was trimmed by 2 bases and V by 3 bases; bases with no gene match: 4. Germline lookup yields CDR1 SQVTM and CDR2 ANQGSEA. The CDR3 DNA is TGCAGCGTTGAGACAGGGTCGGCCTACGAGCAGTACTTC. Its protein product is CSVETGSAYEQYF.

This clone has more than one count but fewer than ten. The chain links TRBV6-8 to TRBJ1-1; D gene unclear. V lost 6 bases to trimming and J lost 4 bases, with 15 bases between them. The germline gives CDR1 MNHGY, CDR2 SAAAGT. The CDR3 totals 14 residues. The CDR3 bases are TGTGCCAGCAGACTAGGAGGTGGTTCCACTGAAGCTTTCTTT. It encodes CASRLGGGSTEAFF.

This clone was observed a few times. This rearrangement joins TRBV6-8 to TRBJ2-3; TRBD2 aligns across 10 bases. V was clipped by 2 bases and J by 2 bases; unmatched bases: 7. CDR1 is MNHGY and CDR2 is SAAAGT in the germline V gene. The CDR3 sequence is 17 residues long. The CDR3 DNA is TGTGCCAGCAGTTACCCCTTAGCGGGGGGCCTCACAGATACGCAGTATTTT. The encoded protein is CASSYPLAGGLTDTQYF.

In this sample, this clone is medium-sized. This chain connects TRBV11-3 to TRBJ1-4; D is possibly TRBD1 (5 bases). The CDR3 has 14 amino acids. Trimming shortened V by 5 bases and J by 6 bases, and 13 bases separated the two germline ends. Looked up from germline, CDR1 is SGHNT and CDR2 is YENEEA. This CDR3 reads CASSDQGEDEKLFF. CDR3 coding DNA: TGTGCCAGCAGCGATCAGGGAGAAGATGAAAAACTGTTTTTT.

The V and J genes are TRBV5-1 and TRBJ2-2, with 8 bases lining up with TRBD2. Trimming at V came to 4 bases and at J to 6 bases, leaving 8 bases not matched to a gene. Germline-derived CDR1 and CDR2 are SGHRS and YFSETQ. CDR3 size: 15 residues. CDR3 bases: TGCGCCAGCAGCAGAGCGGGAGTGGGGGCCGGGGAGCTGTTTTTT. Its protein product is CASSRAGVGAGELFF. Filled out from reference TRBV5-1 and TRBJ2-2, the complete variable domain reads KAGVTQTPRYLIKTRGQQVTLSCSPISGHRSVSWYQQTPGQGLQFLFEYFSETQRNKGNFPGRFSGRQFSNSRSEMNVSTLELGDSALYLCASSRAGVGAGELFFGEGSRLTVL.

This clone was found many times. The V gene is TRBV9, the J gene TRBJ2-1; D may be TRBD1 (6 bases). Germline CDR1 is SGDLS and CDR2 is YYNGEE. The V and J ends lost 5 bases and 10 bases respectively, with 16 bases between them. This CDR3 is 13 amino acids long. Written as DNA, the CDR3 is TGTGCCAGCAGTGAGATCGCAGGGGAGGAGCAGTTCTTC. Translated: CASSEIAGEEQFF.

This chain links TRBV5-1 with TRBJ2-2; 11 bases map to TRBD1. V shed 5 bases, J shed 6 bases, and the junction held 9 bases outside the gene matches. This CDR3 is 16 amino acids long. From germline, CDR1 is SGHRS and CDR2 YFSETQ. The CDR3 sequence: CASSIQGQGVSGELFF. CDR3 nucleotide sequence: TGCGCCAGCAGTATTCAGGGACAGGGGGTGTCCGGGGAGCTGTTTTTT.

In this sample, this clone turned up a few times. The rearrangement joins TRBV28 to TRBJ2-3, with unresolved D. Germline-derived CDR1 and CDR2 are MDHEN and SYDVKM. The CDR3 sequence is 13 residues long. The germline V and J ends were trimmed by 4 bases and 2 bases, with 7 bases remaining between them. The CDR3 DNA sequence: TGTGCCAGCAGTTCAGGTTCCACAGATACGCAGTATTTT. It codes for CASSSGSTDTQYF.

The chain is built from TRBV7-1 and TRBJ2-1; no clear D gene. TRBV7-1 is sorted into the ORF group, with uncertain function. V gave up 4 bases and J gave up 3 bases, with 7 bases separating them. The CDR3 runs to 13 residues. The CDR3 sequence: CASSFTVYNEQFF. The CDR3 DNA sequence: TGTGCCAGCAGCTTTACAGTCTACAATGAGCAGTTCTTC.

This clone was detected ten times or more. V and J are TRBV11-3 and TRBJ2-7; D might be TRBD2 (6 bases). The CDR3 runs to 15 residues. Trimming removed 5 bases from V and 0 bases from J, with 14 bases in between. Germline CDR1 is SGHNT and CDR2 is YENEEA. CDR3 nucleotide sequence: TGTGCCAGCAGCGTTAGCGGAGGCAGCTCCTACGAGCAGTACTTC. This gives the protein CASSVSGGSSYEQYF.

This clone was found a few times. V is TRBV6-8 and J is TRBJ2-3; D is ambiguous. CDR3 length: 12 amino acids. Germline V gene sequence: CDR1 MNHGY, CDR2 SAAAGT. Trimming removed 5 bases from V and 2 bases from J, with 5 bases in between. CDR3 protein: CASSPYTDTQYF. CDR3 in DNA: TGTGCCAGCAGTCCTTACACAGATACGCAGTATTTT.

This sequence joins TRBV11-3 and TRBJ2-7, with D perhaps TRBD2 (6 bases). V was trimmed by 5 bases and J by 2 bases, leaving 13 bases between them. CDR3 length: 14 amino acids. Germline loops: CDR1 SGHNT, CDR2 YENEEA. CDR3 loop: CASSPRREPYEQYF. The DNA for the CDR3 is TGTGCCAGCAGCCCAAGACGGGAGCCCTACGAGCAGTACTTC.

This sequence joins TRBV5-1 and TRBJ1-4; no reliable D call. Germline values: CDR1 SGHRS, CDR2 YFSETQ. The CDR3 sequence is 14 residues long. The V gene lost 4 bases and the J gene lost 3 bases, with 10 bases spanning the gap. The CDR3 nucleotides are TGCGCCAGCAGCGATGGAACGGCTAATGAAAAACTGTTTTTT. This translates into CASSDGTANEKLFF.

The chain has TRBV5-1 and TRBJ2-7, with 13 nucleotides matching TRBD2. Germline V gene lookup returns CDR1 SGHRS and CDR2 YFSETQ. The CDR3 is made up of 15 amino acids. The trim removed 0 bases at V and 6 bases at J, leaving 3 bases unmatched. The CDR3 DNA reads TGCGCCAGCAGCTTGGAGGGACTAGCGGGATTCGAGCAGTACTTC. It codes for CASSLEGLAGFEQYF.